Sequencing of this TCR beta chain was carried out in a study of T cell responses to AZD1222 COVID-19 vaccine (TCRdb year 2021). In terms of the full investigation: Because spike-specific TCR depth and breadth did not differ between the two schedules, AZD1222 recipients who got a second dose at roughly 4 weeks were pooled with those who got a second dose at roughly 12 weeks. A total of approximately 240 trial participants underwent TCR sequencing, of whom 200 to 220 received two doses of AZD1222 and 26 received two doses of the MenACWY control vaccine. Enrollment into the trials was organized by age into subgroups of 18-55, 56-69 and 70-plus years, and those subgroups contained approximately 150, 30 and 60 TCR-sequenced participants, respectively. Summary of the overall study and its limitations: Conclusions about previously exposed vaccinees were limited because only six AZD1222 recipients were SARS-CoV-2 seropositive at baseline. In the small 56-69-year group, the increase in depth fell short of significance, most likely because of low power. The vaccine-associated CD4 TCRs covered the entire spike protein, and the dominant responses fell in regions 160-218 and 743-854. Nearly half of unique spike-specific TCRs reportedly recognized epitopes outside regions mutated in the B.1.351 and B.1.1.7 variants. Spike-specific TCR breadth and depth rose significantly after two AZD1222 doses compared with day 0 and with MenACWY recipients. Participants were mostly white British, with more females than males. The authors suggested clonal diversity may have been underestimated. Because no day 14 peak-response samples were available, the repertoires could be characterized only after the peak T cell response.

V loses 1 base of germline sequence and J loses 0 bases, and the interval between the two ends is 7 bases. Looking up the germline V gene yields CDR1 SGHDN and CDR2 FVKESK. Inclusive of the bounding cysteine and phenylalanine, the CDR3 is 16 residues long. Only CDR3 DNA remains: 48 bases, in frame from the first base. About this clone itself: Its antigen target is currently unknown. Base qualities are not provided; no much larger clone lies one nucleotide away.

The CDR3 regions of human TCRbeta chains were analyzed by immunosequencing. The original methods were these. Repertoire TCRs were matched against a reference library of SARS-CoV-2-specific TCRs generated with the MIRA antigen-specificity platform. Breadth was defined as the fraction of unique TCRs that were SARS-CoV-2-associated, and depth was defined as the fraction of total T cells that were SARS-CoV-2-associated. Using the MIRA data, every spike-specific TCR was mapped to the spike region that the TCR reacted to and assigned to either a CD4 or a CD8 class. Log10-transformed breadth and depth values were compared by one-way ANOVA with Sidak's multiple comparisons tests. The source is immuneACCESS, and TCRdb retained only in-frame sequences with V and J called. Part of the clones is not carried over; for the studies checked, unresolved V genes explain less than half of this, and the remainder is unexplained. The V and J calls and clone size are taken from that table; D and trimming were inferred from the DNA. Here the sample has around 100,000 clones; about 87% occur a single time. Roughly 1.8% of the sample lies in the top ten.

Interpreted using the paper, the time point label stands for: baseline before first vaccination. Vaccinee samples came from UK trials COV001 and COV002, including a single-blind randomized controlled phase 2/3 trial of AZD1222 (ChAdOx1 nCoV-19) in healthy adults. For TCRbeta chain sequencing, PBMC samples from trial participants were taken at day 0 and at day 28 after the second dose. The origin of this receptor is an adult in good health. The sample was peripheral blood, taken on day 0 of AZD1222 vaccination. Here the chain combines TRBV14 and TRBJ1-6; no D gene can be assigned with confidence. The DNA sequence reads TGTGCCAGCAGCCAAGGGAGAAGCTCCTATAATTCACCCCTCCACTTT. This gives the protein CASSQGRSSYNSPLHF.